This T cell receptor (beta chain) was sequenced during a study of blood T cell repertoires in COVID-19. Study background: Acute and convalescent COVID-19 samples came from the United States, Italy and Spain. From T cells, B-cell-depleted T cells, or PBMCs came the material, which was cDNA or gDNA.

This clone was detected only a few times. Deletions cut 1 base from V and 0 bases from J, with 7 bases between. The germline V gene encodes CDR1 SGHVS and CDR2 FNYEAQ. This CDR3 contains 15 residues. The authors' processing: For nucleated cells, counts were estimated from reference gene primer amplification. Sequencing used immunoSEQ multiplex PCR; TCRdb keeps in-frame clones, though not all of them. V and J calls and clone size come straight from that table; D and trimming were deduced from the DNA. Of 120,000 or so clones detected, 88% appear once; the ten largest clones hold roughly 1.4%. The chain links TRBV7-6 to TRBJ2-1, with D perhaps matching TRBD2 (6 bases). The sequenced sample was peripheral blood. The sequence was obtained from a human donor in a cohort sampled during active COVID-19. The CDR3 sequence is CASSLVGGSYNEQFF. CDR3 in DNA: TGTGCCAGCAGCTTAGTGGGGGGCTCCTACAATGAGCAGTTCTTC.